This T cell receptor beta chain stems from a study of T-cell memory formation after mild COVID-19 (dated by TCRdb to the early 2020s). Turning to the overall study: TCR sequence clusters from the two donors were largely donor specific. The cohort was made up of two young adult volunteers, one female and one male, who were previously healthy. T-cell clones expanding and contracting after mild COVID-19 in a couple of donors were tracked by longitudinal TCRalpha and TCRbeta repertoire sequencing. The study at large found these results: Some responding clones were found in pre-infection memory, which suggests that pre-existing cross-reactive memory T cells took part in the SARS-CoV-2 response. SARS-CoV-2 specificity was not confirmed for the second-wave clones peaking on day 37. The study included only a couple of mild cases, and larger cohorts that include severe cases with pre-infection samples were judged to be necessary. From day 15 to 85, contracting clones showed balanced CD4/CD8 phenotypes, whereas a second wave of clones that expanded from day 15 to 37 leaned towards CD4+. Contracting CD4+ clones appeared mostly in the CM and EM memory subsets, whereas CD8+ clones were enriched in EMRA.

For sequencing, an Illumina NovaSeq 6000 was employed. TCRalpha and TCRbeta cDNA libraries were constructed by 5'RACE with constant-segment primers, with sample barcodes and unique molecular identifiers being introduced. RNA was extracted from every sample with Trizol reagent. The libraries were amplified in two PCR steps, and the second step added a second sample barcode and Illumina TruSeq adapters. Sequencing of the libraries was done on an Illumina NovaSeq, producing 2 x 150 bp paired-end reads. The original methods were these. Demultiplexing of reads and collapsing into UMI-guided consensus sequences were performed with migec v1.2.7. Using mixcr v2.1.11, UMI consensuses were aligned to TRA and TRB V and J templates and then assembled into clonotypes. A clonotype was counted as expanded or contracted only when both edgeR and NoisET called the clonotype significant, with the noise models trained on biological replicates. For edgeR calls, a false discovery rate-adjusted p below 0.01 and a log2 fold-change threshold of 1 were applied. As an exploratory analysis of dynamics, max-normalized trajectories of the 1000 most abundant clonotypes were examined with PCA combined with hierarchical clustering. Each responding clone was given a CD4 or CD8 phenotype based on the CD4+ and CD8+ repertoires, which had been sequenced separately. Clones were called with MiXCR by TCRdb after fastp trimmed the public reads at Q25, and only in-frame beta chains were retained. Every entry covers one CDR3 protein and lists the most common genes and DNA from its rows. The V and J calls and clone size come from TCRdb's table, not from the authors' own analysis. For this sample there are hundreds of thousands of distinct CDR3 sequences; approximately 19% appear just once. The top ten hold approximately 12% of the sample.

In regard to this clonotype: No cognate antigen has been identified for it. No much larger clone is present one base from it, and per-base qualities are unavailable.

PBMCs were isolated by Ficoll-Paque density gradient centrifugation. Relative to germline, V is 7 bases shorter and J is 6 bases shorter, with 15 bases between their ends. From the germline V gene (reference sequence), CDR1 is LNHDA and CDR2 is SQIVND. Measured from the cysteine to the phenylalanine, the CDR3 is 13 residues long. The entry retains the CDR3 DNA only, 39 bases that are in frame from base 1. This clonotype originated in an adult woman who had mild COVID-19 (a few samples of this study predate the infection). The sample titles of this study are shuffled in the database, so cell type and time point are left out; the donor was told from shared clones. Material: PBMCs or a T cell subset sorted from them (not recorded which). The rearranged chain carries TRBV19 and TRBJ1-2; the D gene is perhaps TRBD1, from 5 matching bases. The CDR3 region reads CASKGRARDGYTF. The nucleotide sequence reads TGTGCCAGTAAAGGCAGGGCGAGGGATGGCTACACCTTC.